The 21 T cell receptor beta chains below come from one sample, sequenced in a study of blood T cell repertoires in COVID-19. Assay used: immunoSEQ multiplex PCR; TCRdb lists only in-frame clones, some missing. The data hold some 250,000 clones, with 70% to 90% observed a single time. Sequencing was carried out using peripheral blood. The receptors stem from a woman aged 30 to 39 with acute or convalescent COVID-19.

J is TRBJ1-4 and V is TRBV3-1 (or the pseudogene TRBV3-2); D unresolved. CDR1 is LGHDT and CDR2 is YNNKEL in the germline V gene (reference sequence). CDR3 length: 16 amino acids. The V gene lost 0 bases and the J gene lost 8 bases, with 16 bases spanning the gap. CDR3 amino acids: CASSQERAPLGEKLFF. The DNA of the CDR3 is TGTGCCAGCAGCCAAGAGAGGGCTCCTCTAGGAGAAAAACTGTTTTTT.

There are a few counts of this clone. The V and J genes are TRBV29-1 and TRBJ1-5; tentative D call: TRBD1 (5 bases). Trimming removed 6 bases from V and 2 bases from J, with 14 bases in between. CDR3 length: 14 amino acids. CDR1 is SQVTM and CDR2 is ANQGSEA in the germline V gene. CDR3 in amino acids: CSVGIGRGNQPQHF. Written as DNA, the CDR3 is TGCAGCGTCGGAATTGGCAGGGGCAATCAGCCCCAGCATTTT.

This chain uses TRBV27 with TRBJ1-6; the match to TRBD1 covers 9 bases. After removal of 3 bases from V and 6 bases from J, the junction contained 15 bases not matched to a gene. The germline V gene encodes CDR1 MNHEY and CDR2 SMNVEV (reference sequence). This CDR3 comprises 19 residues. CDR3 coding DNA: TGTGCCAGCAGTTTGACCGGGACAGGGCGTTTATTTAGTAATTCACCCCTCCACTTT. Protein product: CASSLTGTGRLFSNSPLHF.

The CDR3 sequence is CASSLAGRYEGYTF. The CDR3 DNA sequence: TGTGCCAGCAGCTTAGCAGGGAGGTATGAGGGCTACACCTTC. The rearrangement uses TRBV11-2 and TRBJ1-2; possibly TRBD1 for D (5 bases). The CDR3 totals 14 residues. Germline V CDR1 and CDR2: SGHAT, FQNNGV. Trimming cost V 1 base and J 8 bases, with 14 bases left between them. Full variable domain (outside the CDR3, taken from reference TRBV11-2 and TRBJ1-2): EAGVAQSPRYKIIEKRQSVAFWCNPISGHATLYWYQQILGQGPKLLIQFQNNGVVDDSQLPKDRFSAERLKGVDSTLKIQPAKLEDSAVYLCASSLAGRYEGYTFGSGTRLTVV.

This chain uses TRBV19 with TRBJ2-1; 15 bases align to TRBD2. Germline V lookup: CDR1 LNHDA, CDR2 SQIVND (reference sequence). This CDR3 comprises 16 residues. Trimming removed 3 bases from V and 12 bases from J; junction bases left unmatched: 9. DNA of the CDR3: TGTGCCAGTAGTATTGCTTGGACTAGCGGGAGGGCCTGGCAGTTCTTC. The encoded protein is CASSIAWTSGRAWQFF.

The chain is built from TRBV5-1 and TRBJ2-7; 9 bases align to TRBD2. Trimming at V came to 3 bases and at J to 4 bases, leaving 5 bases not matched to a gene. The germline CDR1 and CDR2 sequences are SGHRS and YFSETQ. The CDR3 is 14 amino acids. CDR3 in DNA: TGCGCCAGCAGCTCGGGACTAGCACGGTACGAGCAGTACTTC. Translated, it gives CASSSGLARYEQYF.

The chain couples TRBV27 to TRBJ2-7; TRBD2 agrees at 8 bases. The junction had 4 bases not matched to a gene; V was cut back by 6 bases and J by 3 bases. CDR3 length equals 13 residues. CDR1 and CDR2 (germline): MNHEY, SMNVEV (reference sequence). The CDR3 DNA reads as TGTGCCAGCAGATCGAGCGGGAGCTACGAGCAGTACTTC. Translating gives CASRSSGSYEQYF.

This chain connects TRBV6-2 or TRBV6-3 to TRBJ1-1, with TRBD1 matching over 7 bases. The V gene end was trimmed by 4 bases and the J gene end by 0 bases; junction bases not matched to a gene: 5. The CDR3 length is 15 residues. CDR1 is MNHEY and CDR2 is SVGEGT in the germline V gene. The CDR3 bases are TGTGCCAGCAGTTTACTGGACAGGTTGAACACTGAAGCTTTCTTT. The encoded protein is CASSLLDRLNTEAFF.

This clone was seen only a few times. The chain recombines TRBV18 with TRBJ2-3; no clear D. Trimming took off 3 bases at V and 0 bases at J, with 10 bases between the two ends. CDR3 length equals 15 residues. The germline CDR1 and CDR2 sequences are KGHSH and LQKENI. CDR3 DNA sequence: TGTGCCAGCTCACCGGCTTACCACAGCACAGATACGCAGTATTTT. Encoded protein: CASSPAYHSTDTQYF. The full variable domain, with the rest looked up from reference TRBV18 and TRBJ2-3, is NAGVMQNPRHLVRRRGQEARLRCSPMKGHSHVYWYRQLPEEGLKFMVYLQKENIIDESGMPKERFSAEFPKEGPSILRIQQVVRGDSAAYFCASSPAYHSTDTQYFGPGTRLTVL.

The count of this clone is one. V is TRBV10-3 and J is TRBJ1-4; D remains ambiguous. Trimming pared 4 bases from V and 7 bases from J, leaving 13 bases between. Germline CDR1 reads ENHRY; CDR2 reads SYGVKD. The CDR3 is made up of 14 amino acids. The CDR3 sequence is CAISGGPQSEKLFF. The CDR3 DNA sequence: TGTGCCATCAGTGGTGGGCCCCAGTCTGAAAAACTGTTTTTT.

CDR3 sequence: CATSRDFSGFHNEQFF. The CDR3 region has the DNA TGTGCCACCAGCAGAGATTTCTCAGGTTTCCACAATGAGCAGTTCTTC. The chain couples TRBV15 to TRBJ2-1; the D is unclear. In germline, CDR1 is LNHNV, CDR2 YYDKDF (reference sequence). This CDR3 is built from 16 residues. Trimming cost V 0 bases and J 5 bases, with 14 bases left between them.

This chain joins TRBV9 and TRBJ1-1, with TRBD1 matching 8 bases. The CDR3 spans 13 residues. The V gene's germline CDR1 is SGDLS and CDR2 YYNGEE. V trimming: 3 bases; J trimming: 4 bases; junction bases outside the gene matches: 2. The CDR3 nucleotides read TGTGCCAGCAGCGGGGACAGGTCCACTGAAGCTTTCTTT. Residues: CASSGDRSTEAFF.

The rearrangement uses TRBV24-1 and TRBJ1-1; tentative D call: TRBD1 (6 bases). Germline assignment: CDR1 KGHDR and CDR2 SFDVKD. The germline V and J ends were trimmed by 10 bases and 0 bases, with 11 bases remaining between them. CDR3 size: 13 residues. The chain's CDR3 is CATRQEVNTEAFF. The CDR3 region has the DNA TGTGCCACTAGACAGGAGGTGAACACTGAAGCTTTCTTT.

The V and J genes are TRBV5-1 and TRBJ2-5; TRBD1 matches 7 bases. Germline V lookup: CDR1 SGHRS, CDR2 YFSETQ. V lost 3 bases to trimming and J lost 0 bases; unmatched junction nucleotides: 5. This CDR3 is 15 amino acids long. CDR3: CASSSRGTYQETQYF. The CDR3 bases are TGCGCCAGCAGCTCCAGGGGGACGTACCAAGAGACCCAGTACTTC.

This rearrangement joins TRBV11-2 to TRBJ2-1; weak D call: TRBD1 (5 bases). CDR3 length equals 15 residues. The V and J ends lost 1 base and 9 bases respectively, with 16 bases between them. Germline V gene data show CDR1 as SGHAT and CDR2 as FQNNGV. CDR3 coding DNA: TGTGCCAGCAGCTTAGCAGGGTTACCCAGCCCTGAGCAGTTCTTC. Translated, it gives CASSLAGLPSPEQFF.

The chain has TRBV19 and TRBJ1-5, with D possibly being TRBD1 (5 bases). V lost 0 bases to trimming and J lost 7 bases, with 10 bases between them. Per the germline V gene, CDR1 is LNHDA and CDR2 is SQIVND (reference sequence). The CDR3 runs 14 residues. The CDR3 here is CASSIDGGYQPQHF. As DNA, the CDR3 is TGTGCCAGTAGTATAGACGGGGGTTACCAGCCCCAGCATTTT. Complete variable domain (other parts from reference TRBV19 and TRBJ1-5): DGGITQSPKYLFRKEGQNVTLSCEQNLNHDAMYWYRQDPGQGLRLIYYSQIVNDFQKGDIAEGYSVSREKKESFPLTVTSAQKNPTAFYLCASSIDGGYQPQHFGDGTRLSIL.

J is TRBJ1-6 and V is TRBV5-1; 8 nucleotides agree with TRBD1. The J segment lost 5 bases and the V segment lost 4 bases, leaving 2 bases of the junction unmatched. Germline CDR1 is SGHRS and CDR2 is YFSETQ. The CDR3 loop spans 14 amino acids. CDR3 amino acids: CASSADRDNSPLHF. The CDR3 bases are TGCGCCAGCAGCGCGGACAGGGATAATTCACCCCTCCACTTT.

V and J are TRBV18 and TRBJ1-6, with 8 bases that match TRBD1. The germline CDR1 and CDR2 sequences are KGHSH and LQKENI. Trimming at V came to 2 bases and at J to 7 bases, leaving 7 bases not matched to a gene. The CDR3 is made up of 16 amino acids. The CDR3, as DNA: TGTGCCAGCTCACCAATAGGACAGGGTTGGAATTCACCCCTCCACTTT. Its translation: CASSPIGQGWNSPLHF. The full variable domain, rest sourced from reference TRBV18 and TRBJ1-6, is NAGVMQNPRHLVRRRGQEARLRCSPMKGHSHVYWYRQLPEEGLKFMVYLQKENIIDESGMPKERFSAEFPKEGPSILRIQQVVRGDSAAYFCASSPIGQGWNSPLHFGNGTRLTVT.

The CDR3 is CASSPRTSGSAYEQYF. DNA of the CDR3: TGTGCCAGCAGCCCGCGGACTAGCGGGAGCGCTTACGAGCAGTACTTC. V is TRBV9 and J is TRBJ2-7; 13 nucleotides align to TRBD2. CDR3 length: 16 residues. Germline CDR1 SGDLS, CDR2 YYNGEE. Trimming took 4 bases from V and 4 from J; bases not matched to a gene: 8.

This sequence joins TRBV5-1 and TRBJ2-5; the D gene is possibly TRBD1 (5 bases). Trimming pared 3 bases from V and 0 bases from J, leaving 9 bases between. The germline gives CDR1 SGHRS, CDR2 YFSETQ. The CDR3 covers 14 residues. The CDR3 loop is CASSSTVNQETQYF. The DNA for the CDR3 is TGCGCCAGCAGCTCGACAGTGAACCAAGAGACCCAGTACTTC.

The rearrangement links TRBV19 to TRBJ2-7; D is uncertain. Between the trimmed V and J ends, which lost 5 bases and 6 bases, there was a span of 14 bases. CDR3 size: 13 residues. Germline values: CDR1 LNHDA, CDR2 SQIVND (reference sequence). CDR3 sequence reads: CASSPLAPPEQYF. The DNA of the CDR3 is TGTGCCAGTAGTCCACTTGCCCCTCCCGAGCAGTACTTC.